Following are 3 T cell receptor beta chains from one sample sequenced in a study of T cell responses to AZD1222 COVID-19 vaccine. Repertoires were generated with immunoSEQ multiplex PCR, while TCRdb's copy carries only in-frame clones and drops some. This sample has 98,000 or so clones, with around nine tenths found just once. The starting material was peripheral blood, obtained on day 0 of MenACWY control vaccination. The receptors here all came from an adult in good health.

This rearrangement joins TRBV5-1 to TRBJ1-1, with D unresolved. Germline loops: CDR1 SGHRS, CDR2 YFSETQ. The CDR3 extends over 11 amino acids. Trimming left V 2 bases short and J 7 bases short, with 6 bases between. The CDR3 DNA sequence: TGCGCCAGCAGCTTCTCAGGTGAAGCTTTCTTT. It encodes CASSFSGEAFF.

This chain connects TRBV9 to TRBJ2-1; 8 bases agree with TRBD2. CDR3 length: 15 residues. Trimming removed 3 bases from V and 6 bases from J; junction bases left unmatched: 8. The germline CDR1 and CDR2 sequences are SGDLS and YYNGEE. CDR3 region: CASSERGGHPNEQFF. The CDR3 DNA reads as TGTGCCAGCAGCGAACGGGGGGGCCATCCCAATGAGCAGTTCTTC.

Comment on this clone: Because it lacks the conserved phenylalanine or tryptophan at the end, this CDR3 is likely a read error. The DNA is omitted, as the CDR3 cannot be located on it reliably, and the CDR3 follows TCRdb's listing. J is TRBJ2-3 and V is TRBV6-5; TRBD1 is the table's D call, not checked against the DNA. Germline V gene sequence: CDR1 MNHEY, CDR2 SVGAGI. Inclusive of both ends, the CDR3 amounts to 10 amino acids. The CDR3 reads CASSYPDTLL.